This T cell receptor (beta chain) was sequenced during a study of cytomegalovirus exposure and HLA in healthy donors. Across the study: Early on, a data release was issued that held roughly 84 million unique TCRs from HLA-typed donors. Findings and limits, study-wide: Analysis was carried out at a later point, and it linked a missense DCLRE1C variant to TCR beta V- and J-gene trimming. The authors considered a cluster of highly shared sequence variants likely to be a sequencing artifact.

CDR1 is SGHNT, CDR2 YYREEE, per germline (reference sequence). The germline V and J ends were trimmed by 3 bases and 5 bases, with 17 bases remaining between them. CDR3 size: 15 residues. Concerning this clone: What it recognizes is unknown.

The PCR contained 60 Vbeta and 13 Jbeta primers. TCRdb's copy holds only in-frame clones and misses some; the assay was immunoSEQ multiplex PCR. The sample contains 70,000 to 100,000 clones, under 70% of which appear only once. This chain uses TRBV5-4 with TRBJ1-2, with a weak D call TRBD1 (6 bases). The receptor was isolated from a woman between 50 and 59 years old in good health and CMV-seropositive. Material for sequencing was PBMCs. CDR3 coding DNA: TGTGCCAGCAGCTCGGTGGACAGAATTGGATATGGCTACACCTTC. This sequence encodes CASSSVDRIGYGYTF.